The rows below give T cell receptor beta chains drawn from one sample of a study of human versus mouse CDR3 diversity and MHC coevolution. Libraries were prepared by immunoSEQ multiplex PCR; TCRdb keeps only in-frame clonotypes and omits some of them. The sample shows tens of thousands of clones, 94% of them seen only once. Specimen: naive CD4+ T cells from blood. These receptors all stem from a person aged 55 to 75 in good health. Each CDR3 is given with its conserved first and last residue. Clone size is stated in some rows and not others, as once, few, many or a class when expanded.

>TRBV9|once|TRBJ2-7
CASSVGAGTGLDEQYF
>TRBV14|NA|TRBJ2-1
CASSQDPNYEQFF
>TRBV19|NA|TRBJ2-5
CASSMGAQGETQYF
>TRBV5-1|NA|TRBJ1-1
CASSNLVNTEAFF
>TRBV10-1|NA|TRBJ2-1
CASSAGTGGINEQFF
>TRBV6-5|NA|TRBJ2-1
CASSYSGTGGYEQFF
>TRBV4-1|NA|NA
CASSQGRTGDYEQYF
>TRBV10-3|few|TRBJ1-3
CAISGANSGNTIYF
>TRBV5-1|NA|TRBJ1-5
CASSMTGGQPQHF
>TRBV10-1|NA|TRBJ2-1
CASDRLDEQFF
>TRBV11-3|NA|TRBJ2-2
CASSRGGVNTGELFF
>TRBV5-1|NA|TRBJ2-2
CASSGTGTGEIYTGELFF
>TRBV30|NA|TRBJ2-5
CAWSNGLATETQYF
>TRBV7-9|NA|TRBJ1-1
CASSLATGGNTEAFF
>TRBV5-1|few|TRBJ1-2
CASSPREGSADYGYTF
>TRBV27|NA|TRBJ2-7
CASSPRRGTVLLYF
>TRBV18|NA|TRBJ2-6
CASSPLSLQGASSGANVLTF
>TRBV6-1|NA|TRBJ2-3
CASRLTSGRGDTQYF
>TRBV10-3|NA|TRBJ2-1
CAAGAQADYNEQFF
>TRBV7-7|NA|TRBJ2-5
CASSLDGGAGETQYF
>TRBV9|NA|TRBJ2-7
CASSVGLAGAYEQYF
>TRBV5-1|NA|TRBJ2-3
CASSVTTPSTDTQYF
>TRBV5-8|NA|TRBJ2-7
CASTLMTPGEQYF
>TRBV30|NA|TRBJ2-2
CAWEWSGGNTGELFF
>TRBV5-1|once|TRBJ2-1
CASSSRLAGGSRSGEQFF
>TRBV19|NA|TRBJ2-1
CASHSGSRPNEQFF
>TRBV7-6|NA|TRBJ1-3
CASSLGEADTIYF
>TRBV7-9|NA|TRBJ2-3
CASSPGADTQYF
>TRBV29-1|NA|TRBJ2-1
CSGVTSGSTNEQFF
>TRBV5-8|NA|TRBJ1-5
CASSQGTDRGQPQHF
>TRBV5-1|NA|TRBJ1-2
CASSSGTGVGYGYTF
>TRBV4-2|NA|TRBJ2-5
CASSQVGSEEETQYF
>TRBV5-1|once|TRBJ2-5
CASSSGTGSAETQYF
>TRBV5-1|NA|TRBJ1-2
CASSPRPGTGDYGYTF
>TRBV6-6|NA|TRBJ2-3
CASSYGQGSSDTQYF
>TRBV19|NA|TRBJ2-3
CASSRAGANTQYF